One and the same sample provided the 32 T cell receptor beta chains below, sequenced in a study of blood T cell repertoires in COVID-19. Libraries were prepared by immunoSEQ multiplex PCR; TCRdb keeps only in-frame clonotypes and omits some of them. This sample has some 96,000 clones; 85% to 90% occur once, and the top ten carry around 5%. Sequenced input: peripheral blood. All receptors derive from a human donor in a cohort sampled during active COVID-19.

This chain links TRBV5-1 with TRBJ1-1; D ambiguous. V shed 4 bases and J shed 3 bases, with 19 bases lying between them. Looked up from germline, CDR1 is SGHRS and CDR2 is YFSETQ. The CDR3 consists of 16 residues. CDR3 in amino acids: CASSTVQGGMDTEAFF. The CDR3 DNA is TGCGCCAGCAGCACAGTACAAGGAGGAATGGACACTGAAGCTTTCTTT.

The gene calls are TRBV5-4 and TRBJ2-5; the match to TRBD1 covers 7 bases. V gave up 2 bases and J gave up 2 bases; unmatched junction bases: 3. Germline-derived CDR1 and CDR2 are SGHNT and YYREEE (reference sequence). The CDR3 has 14 residues. The CDR3 bases are TGTGCCAGCAGCTTACCGGACAGGCAAGAGACCCAGTACTTC. Protein product: CASSLPDRQETQYF.

The chain employs TRBV28 and TRBJ2-7, with a weak D call TRBD1 (5 bases). CDR1 and CDR2 from the germline V gene are MDHEN and SYDVKM. Trimming pared 5 bases from V and 0 bases from J, leaving 11 bases between. CDR3 length: 14 amino acids. DNA for the CDR3: TGTGCCAGCAGTCAGGGAAGGCCCTCCTACGAGCAGTACTTC. Residues: CASSQGRPSYEQYF. Combining the CDR3 with reference TRBV28 and TRBJ2-7 gives the whole variable domain DVKVTQSSRYLVKRTGEKVFLECVQDMDHENMFWYRQDPGLGLRLIYFSYDVKMKEKGDIPEGYSVSREKKERFSLILESASTNQTSMYLCASSQGRPSYEQYFGPGTRLTVT.

This chain connects TRBV5-1 to TRBJ2-5; D might be TRBD1 (6 bases). From germline, CDR1 is SGHRS and CDR2 YFSETQ. The V end was cut by 4 bases, the J end by 4 bases, with 17 bases between. The CDR3 has 15 residues. The CDR3 loop reads CASSSYRVDTETQYF. The CDR3, as DNA: TGCGCCAGCAGCAGCTACAGGGTGGATACAGAGACCCAGTACTTC.

V gene TRBV7-9 combines with J gene TRBJ1-4, with 8 positions matching TRBD1. This CDR3 is 15 amino acids long. J was trimmed by 8 bases and V by 5 bases; bases with no gene match: 10. Germline V gene lookup returns CDR1 SEHNR and CDR2 FQNEAQ (reference sequence). CDR3 amino acids: CASSPGQGSSEKLFF. DNA for the CDR3: TGTGCCAGCAGCCCTGGACAGGGATCGAGCGAAAAACTGTTTTTT. Drawing the rest from reference TRBV7-9 and TRBJ1-4, the complete variable domain is DTGVSQNPRHKITKRGQNVTFRCDPISEHNRLYWYRQTLGQGPEFLTYFQNEAQLEKSRLLSDRFSAERPKGSFSTLEIQRTEQGDSAMYLCASSPGQGSSEKLFFGSGTQLSVL.

The V call is TRBV2, the J call TRBJ1-5; D gene unclear. Germline CDR1 reads SNHLY; CDR2 reads FYNNEI. Trimming removed 6 bases from V and 2 bases from J, with 8 bases in between. The CDR3 runs to 13 residues. In nucleotides, the CDR3 is TGTGCCAGCAGGGCAGGTCGCAATCAGCCCCAGCATTTT. It translates to CASRAGRNQPQHF.

The V and J genes are TRBV7-3 and TRBJ2-2; 9 nucleotides match TRBD2. CDR1 is SGHTA and CDR2 is FQGTGA in the germline V gene. J gave up 2 bases and V 5 bases, and 6 bases lay outside the gene matches. The CDR3 length is 16 residues. As DNA, the CDR3 is TGTGCCAGCAGCATATGGACTAGCGTAAACACCGGGGAGCTGTTTTTT. Its protein is CASSIWTSVNTGELFF.

This sequence joins TRBV7-7 and TRBJ2-5; D ambiguous. Trimming took off 1 base at V and 4 bases at J, with 13 bases between the two ends. CDR3 size: 15 residues. Germline V gene sequence: CDR1 SSHAT, CDR2 FNYEAQ (reference sequence). The CDR3 here is CASSLGFKLGETQYF. The DNA of the CDR3 is TGTGCCAGCAGCTTAGGATTTAAGCTCGGAGAGACCCAGTACTTC.

The chain has TRBV19 and TRBJ2-3, with 7 bases aligning to TRBD2. The CDR3 covers 15 residues. Trimming cost V 3 bases and J 2 bases; bases outside gene matches: 5. Germline CDR1 is LNHDA and CDR2 is SQIVND (reference sequence). The CDR3 sequence is CASSMSGTYTDTQYF. The CDR3 DNA reads as TGTGCCAGTAGTATGAGCGGGACGTACACAGATACGCAGTATTTT.

In DNA form, the CDR3 reads TGTGCCAGCAGACCTATAGCGGGAGGGGTCTACAATGAGCAGTTCTTC. Protein sequence: CASRPIAGGVYNEQFF. J is TRBJ2-1 and V is TRBV6-6, with 11 bases identical to TRBD2. V was pared by 6 bases and J by 3 bases, with 7 bases of the junction left unmatched. Germline loops: CDR1 MNHNY, CDR2 SVGAGI (reference sequence). The CDR3 contains 16 residues.

Only a few counts were recorded for this clone. The CDR3 reads CAISERDRRSPLHF. CDR3 nucleotides: TGTGCCATCAGTGAGAGGGACAGGCGTTCACCCCTCCACTTT. This rearrangement joins TRBV10-3 to TRBJ1-6; 8 bases fit TRBD1. Germline loops: CDR1 ENHRY, CDR2 SYGVKD. The CDR3 runs 14 residues. J was trimmed by 9 bases and V by 2 bases; bases with no gene match: 3.

This rearrangement joins TRBV5-8 to TRBJ2-1; tentative D call: TRBD1 (5 bases). The germline V gene has CDR1 SGHTS and CDR2 YDEGEE. CDR3 length: 15 amino acids. V was shortened by 0 bases and J by 7 bases, with 14 bases between the two germline ends. CDR3 in amino acids: CASSLVFRERNEQFF. The CDR3 region has the DNA TGTGCCAGCAGCTTGGTTTTCAGGGAAAGGAATGAGCAGTTCTTC.

This chain uses TRBV11-2 with TRBJ2-1; 9 nucleotides align to TRBD2. Germline-derived CDR1 and CDR2 are SGHAT and FQNNGV. CDR3 length: 17 amino acids. After removal of 4 bases from V and 4 bases from J, the junction contained 11 bases not matched to a gene. The CDR3 DNA sequence: TGTGCCAGCAGCTACTCTAATAGCGGGAGTTTTTACAATGAGCAGTTCTTC. It codes for CASSYSNSGSFYNEQFF. The whole variable domain, filled in from reference TRBV11-2 and TRBJ2-1, reads EAGVAQSPRYKIIEKRQSVAFWCNPISGHATLYWYQQILGQGPKLLIQFQNNGVVDDSQLPKDRFSAERLKGVDSTLKIQPAKLEDSAVYLCASSYSNSGSFYNEQFFGPGTRLTVL.

The chain employs TRBV6-2 or TRBV6-3 and TRBJ1-5; perhaps TRBD1 as D (5 bases). This CDR3 is built from 16 residues. Per germline, CDR1 MNHEY and CDR2 SVGEGT. Between the trimmed V and J ends, which lost 2 bases and 2 bases, there was a span of 13 bases. CDR3 in DNA: TGTGCCAGCAGTTACCCACAGGTTCTCGGCAATCAGCCCCAGCATTTT. This codes for CASSYPQVLGNQPQHF.

This clone was observed a few times. The chain has TRBV5-1 and TRBJ2-7; D is perhaps TRBD2 (5 bases). Germline V gene lookup returns CDR1 SGHRS and CDR2 YFSETQ. The CDR3 loop spans 14 amino acids. Deletions cut 4 bases from V and 7 bases from J, with 18 bases between. In DNA, the CDR3 is TGCGCCAGCAGCCCTGGACGATCGGGAACTGAGCAGTACTTC. Amino acid sequence: CASSPGRSGTEQYF.

The chain has TRBV5-1 and TRBJ1-3; 9 nucleotides match TRBD1. CDR3 length: 16 amino acids. V trimming: 10 bases; J trimming: 0 bases; junction bases outside the gene matches: 11. Per the germline V gene, CDR1 is SGHRS and CDR2 is YFSETQ. In DNA form, the CDR3 reads TGCGCCTGGACCGGGACAGGGACATACTCTGGAAACACCATATATTTT. It translates to CAWTGTGTYSGNTIYF.

Comment on this clone: Other DNA sequences within the sample encode an identical CDR3. CDR3 protein: CASSLNRVEQYF. CDR3 in DNA: TGTGCCAGCAGTTTGAACAGGGTAGAGCAGTACTTC. V usage is TRBV28 and J usage is TRBJ2-7, with D perhaps matching TRBD1 (6 bases). From germline, CDR1 is MDHEN and CDR2 SYDVKM. This CDR3 has 12 amino acids. V was trimmed by 3 bases and J by 7 bases, leaving 10 bases between them.

This chain uses TRBV28 with TRBJ2-1; maybe TRBD2 (6 bases). The V gene lost 8 bases and the J gene lost 0 bases, with 20 bases spanning the gap. The CDR3 is made up of 17 amino acids. The V gene's germline CDR1 is MDHEN and CDR2 SYDVKM. In DNA, the CDR3 is TGTGCCAGCGGTCCACCCAGCGGGCGGGGCTCCTACAATGAGCAGTTCTTC. Protein product: CASGPPSGRGSYNEQFF. Full variable domain (rest looked up from reference TRBV28 and TRBJ2-1): DVKVTQSSRYLVKRTGEKVFLECVQDMDHENMFWYRQDPGLGLRLIYFSYDVKMKEKGDIPEGYSVSREKKERFSLILESASTNQTSMYLCASGPPSGRGSYNEQFFGPGTRLTVL.

The chain couples TRBV5-1 to TRBJ1-2; tentatively, D is TRBD1 (5 bases). Trimming shortened V by 5 bases and J by 2 bases, and 13 bases separated the two germline ends. Germline V gene sequence: CDR1 SGHRS, CDR2 YFSETQ. This CDR3 has 14 amino acids. The CDR3 nucleotides are TGCGCCAGCAGTGCAAGGGGAGGCAACTATGGCTACACCTTC. Amino acids: CASSARGGNYGYTF.

The genes are TRBV5-6 and TRBJ1-1; 7 nucleotides line up with TRBD1. This CDR3 region has 13 residues. CDR1 is SGHDT, CDR2 YYEEEE, per germline. Trimming removed 5 bases from V and 0 bases from J; junction bases left unmatched: 1. Here the CDR3 DNA reads TGTGCCAGCAGTGACAGGGTGAACACTGAAGCTTTCTTT. Encoded protein: CASSDRVNTEAFF.

V is TRBV9 and J is TRBJ2-1; TRBD2 matches 13 bases. The CDR3 totals 16 residues. The germline V gene has CDR1 SGDLS and CDR2 YYNGEE. The V and J ends lost 4 bases and 1 base, in that order; junction bases with no gene match: 2. The CDR3 DNA sequence: TGTGCCAGCAGCACGACTAGCGGGAGGTCCTACAATGAGCAGTTCTTC. Encoded protein: CASSTTSGRSYNEQFF.

In nucleotides, the CDR3 is TGTGCCAGCAGTTTTGGGGTGACAGGGACGGATAGGGATACGCAGTATTTT. Its protein product is CASSFGVTGTDRDTQYF. The rearrangement links TRBV28 to TRBJ2-3; 7 bases are a match to TRBD1. V lost 3 bases and J lost 6; bases outside the gene matches: 15. Per germline, CDR1 MDHEN and CDR2 SYDVKM. The CDR3 contains 17 residues.

The chain links TRBV10-3 to TRBJ2-1; 8 bases are a match to TRBD1. The CDR3 sequence is 14 residues long. The germline V gene encodes CDR1 ENHRY and CDR2 SYGVKD. The V and J ends lost 6 bases and 5 bases, in that order; junction bases with no gene match: 6. The CDR3 DNA is TGTGCCATCAGCTCCGGGACAGGAAACAATGAGCAGTTCTTC. Its translation is CAISSGTGNNEQFF.

This clone was observed once. The chain has TRBV4-3 and TRBJ1-3; D is uncertain. The length of the CDR3 is 13 residues. CDR1 and CDR2 from the germline V gene are LGHNA and YSLEER. Trimming stripped 4 bases from V and 3 bases from J, with 7 bases between. The CDR3 DNA follows: TGCGCCAGCAGCCTTGTACTTGGAAACACCATATATTTT. Translating gives CASSLVLGNTIYF.

The V gene is TRBV6-5, the J gene TRBJ1-4; D is unresolved. Per the germline V gene, CDR1 is MNHEY and CDR2 is SVGAGI. Trimming left V 0 bases short and J 8 bases short, with 13 bases between. The CDR3 covers 15 residues. The chain's CDR3 is CASSYSHLPREKLFF. The CDR3 nucleotides are TGTGCCAGCAGTTACTCCCACCTCCCCCGGGAAAAACTGTTTTTT.

V and J are TRBV4-2 and TRBJ2-1; TRBD2 matches 8 bases. Trimming removed 1 base from V and 2 bases from J; junction bases left unmatched: 10. The CDR3 length is 18 residues. Germline-derived CDR1 and CDR2 are LGHNA and YNFKEQ. The CDR3 here is CASSQGVGLAGTYNEQFF. CDR3 in DNA: TGTGCCAGCAGCCAAGGCGTCGGTCTAGCGGGTACCTACAATGAGCAGTTCTTC.

V and J are TRBV28 and TRBJ1-2, with a weak D call TRBD1 (5 bases). CDR3 size: 15 residues. Trimming took 5 bases from V and 3 from J, leaving 16 bases between them. Germline CDR1 reads MDHEN; CDR2 reads SYDVKM. CDR3 residues: CASSETGGLDYGYTF. CDR3 bases: TGTGCCAGCAGTGAGACCGGGGGGTTGGACTATGGCTACACCTTC.

The chain recombines TRBV27 with TRBJ1-2, with 8 bases identical to TRBD1. The germline V gene encodes CDR1 MNHEY and CDR2 SMNVEV (reference sequence). V lost 6 bases and J lost 5; bases outside the gene matches: 8. This CDR3 contains 14 residues. This CDR3 is CASRGQGQTYGYTF. CDR3 nucleotides: TGTGCCAGCAGAGGACAGGGTCAGACGTATGGCTACACCTTC.

This chain connects TRBV29-1 to TRBJ2-1; 7 bases fit TRBD2. The CDR3 is made up of 16 amino acids. In germline, CDR1 is SQVTM, CDR2 ANQGSEA. Trimming at V came to 3 bases and at J to 8 bases, leaving 16 bases not matched to a gene. The DNA for the CDR3 is TGCAGCGTTGACCCCTACGACCAACCGGCGGGGGATGAGCAGTTCTTC. It translates to CSVDPYDQPAGDEQFF.

The chain couples TRBV4-2 to TRBJ2-3, with 11 bases identical to TRBD2. The CDR3 is 16 residues long. Germline trimming cut 3 bases from V and 4 bases from J; bases unmatched to any gene: 6. Germline V lookup: CDR1 LGHNA, CDR2 YNFKEQ. DNA for the CDR3: TGTGCCAGCAGCCAGCAAACTAGCGGGAGTTCAGATACGCAGTATTTT. Translated: CASSQQTSGSSDTQYF.

V and J are TRBV5-4 and TRBJ2-2, with a weak D call TRBD2 (5 bases). The germline V and J ends were trimmed by 3 bases and 4 bases, with 10 bases remaining between them. Looked up from germline, CDR1 is SGHNT and CDR2 is YYREEE (reference sequence). The CDR3 contains 14 residues. The CDR3 loop reads CASSSGLLTGELFF. Here the CDR3 DNA reads TGTGCCAGCAGCTCTGGACTGCTCACCGGGGAGCTGTTTTTT. Together with reference TRBV5-4 and TRBJ2-2, the CDR3 gives the full variable domain: ETGVTQSPTHLIKTRGQQVTLRCSSQSGHNTVSWYQQALGQGPQFIFQYYREEENGRGNFPPRFSGLQFPNYSSELNVNALELDDSALYLCASSSGLLTGELFFGEGSRLTVL.

The chain uses TRBV5-5 and TRBJ1-2, with D unclear. CDR1 SGHKS and CDR2 YYEKEE come from the germline V gene (reference sequence). Trimming shortened V by 1 base and J by 0 bases, and 7 bases separated the two germline ends. This CDR3 contains 14 residues. CDR3 sequence: CASSLSQTNYGYTF. The DNA for the CDR3 is TGTGCCAGCAGCTTGAGTCAGACTAACTATGGCTACACCTTC.